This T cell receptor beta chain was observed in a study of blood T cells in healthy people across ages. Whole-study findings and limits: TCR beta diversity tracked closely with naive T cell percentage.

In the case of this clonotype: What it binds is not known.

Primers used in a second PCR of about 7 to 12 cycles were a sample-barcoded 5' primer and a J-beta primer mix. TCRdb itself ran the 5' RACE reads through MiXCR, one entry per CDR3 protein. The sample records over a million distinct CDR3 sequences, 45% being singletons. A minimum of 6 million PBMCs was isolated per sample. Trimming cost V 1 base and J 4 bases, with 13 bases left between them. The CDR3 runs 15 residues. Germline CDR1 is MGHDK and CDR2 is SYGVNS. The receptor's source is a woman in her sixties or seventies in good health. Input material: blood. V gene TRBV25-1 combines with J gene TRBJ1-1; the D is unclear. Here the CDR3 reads CASSEFTGFATEAFF. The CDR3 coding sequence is TGTGCCAGCAGTGAATTTACCGGGTTTGCCACTGAAGCTTTCTTT.